This passage covers 31 T cell receptor beta chains from one sample sequenced in a study of shared T cell receptors in the human thymus. Profiling relied on immunoSEQ multiplex PCR, and the TCRdb table lists in-frame clones only, not all of them. The sample shows about 610,000 clones, around 87% of them seen only once. This sample also appeared in a second study, on human thymus T cells.

The sequencing input was thymocytes. The receptors come from a boy under three years old with a congenital heart defect.

The chain uses TRBV7-2 and TRBJ2-2; D possibly corresponds to TRBD2 (6 bases). The CDR3 totals 14 residues. V lost 3 bases to trimming and J lost 7 bases, with 12 bases between them. CDR1 SGHTA and CDR2 FQGNSA come from the germline V gene. In nucleotides, the CDR3 is TGTGCCAGCAGCTTCAGGAGGGGTTTCGGGGAGCTGTTTTTT. Translation gives CASSFRRGFGELFF.

V is TRBV19 and J is TRBJ2-7, with TRBD2 matching 9 bases. The germline V gene has CDR1 LNHDA and CDR2 SQIVND (reference sequence). Losses at the gene ends were 1 base for V and 5 bases for J; bases not matched to a gene: 12. The CDR3 length is 17 residues. The chain's CDR3 is CASSIAEGRGGSHEQYF. The CDR3 DNA reads TGTGCCAGTAGTATAGCGGAAGGGCGGGGGGGTTCCCACGAGCAGTACTTC.

The chain carries TRBV14 and TRBJ2-6, with 8 bases matching TRBD1. Germline V lookup: CDR1 SGHDN, CDR2 FVKESK. This CDR3 region has 19 residues. V lost 0 bases to trimming and J lost 1 base; unmatched junction nucleotides: 8. The CDR3 region has the DNA TGTGCCAGCAGCCAAGATCGGTCCAGGGGGCAGTCTGGGGCCAACGTCCTGACTTTC. Protein product: CASSQDRSRGQSGANVLTF.

This rearrangement joins TRBV2 to TRBJ2-5, with 9 bases identical to TRBD2. The assigned J gene may be wrong: the sequence end matches TRBJ2-7 better. The CDR3 spans 14 residues. From germline, CDR1 is SNHLY and CDR2 FYNNEI. CDR3 region: CASSPSGDSYEQYF. CDR3 sequence (DNA): TGTGCCAGCAGCCCTAGCGGGGACTCCTACGAGCAGTACTTC.

A few counts support this clone. This chain uses TRBV12-5 with TRBJ1-5; D gene ambiguous. Looked up from germline, CDR1 is LGHNT and CDR2 is FRNRAP. Trimming removed 0 bases at V and 5 bases at J, with 8 bases between. The CDR3 contains 14 residues. CDR3 in amino acids: CASGLVPEDQPQHF. As DNA, the CDR3 is TGTGCTAGTGGTTTGGTACCGGAGGATCAGCCCCAGCATTTT.

The gene calls are TRBV4-1 and TRBJ2-3, with 16 bases identical to TRBD2. Trimming cost V 3 bases and J 2 bases; bases outside gene matches: 11. Germline loops: CDR1 MGHRA, CDR2 YSYEKL. The CDR3 length is 20 residues. CDR3 DNA: TGCGCCAGCAGCCATCCCAAAAGGGGGACTAGCGGGAGGGCCACAGATACGCAGTATTTT. Protein sequence: CASSHPKRGTSGRATDTQYF.

This clone showed up just once. Other DNA sequences in the sample encode the same CDR3. This chain connects TRBV9 to TRBJ2-5, with D perhaps matching TRBD1 (5 bases). This CDR3 has 14 amino acids. V shed 0 bases and J shed 1 base, with 7 bases lying between them. Germline V gene data show CDR1 as SGDLS and CDR2 as YYNGEE. CDR3 residues: CASSVGQGQETQYF. The CDR3 nucleotides read TGTGCCAGCAGCGTAGGGCAGGGCCAAGAGACCCAGTACTTC.

The chain links TRBV5-8 to TRBJ2-5; unclear D gene. V was cut by 1 base and J by 5 bases, with 9 bases left in between. This CDR3 contains 13 residues. Germline V gene data show CDR1 as SGHTS and CDR2 as YDEGEE. CDR3 bases: TGTGCCAGCAGCTTGTCTGACGGGGAGACCCAGTACTTC. Its translation: CASSLSDGETQYF.

This sequence joins TRBV6-6 and TRBJ2-1, with 7 bases that match TRBD2. V gave up 5 bases and J gave up 7 bases; unmatched junction bases: 11. Germline V lookup: CDR1 MNHNY, CDR2 SVGAGI (reference sequence). CDR3 length equals 15 residues. CDR3 in DNA: TGTGCCAGCAGTCGGGACGGGCGGGGAGGGAATGAGCAGTTCTTC. Translating gives CASSRDGRGGNEQFF.

This clone was detected once. This rearrangement joins TRBV10-3 to TRBJ2-7, with D possibly being TRBD2 (6 bases). The CDR3 covers 14 residues. Trimming shortened V by 3 bases and J by 4 bases, and 13 bases separated the two germline ends. Germline CDR1 reads ENHRY; CDR2 reads SYGVKD. The CDR3 nucleotides are TGTGCCATCAGTGACGGGAGACCCCCGTACGAGCAGTACTTC. Translating gives CAISDGRPPYEQYF.

The chain is built from TRBV14 and TRBJ2-7, with D perhaps TRBD2 (5 bases). Germline loops: CDR1 SGHDN, CDR2 FVKESK. This CDR3 contains 15 residues. V lost 4 bases and J 1 base, leaving 14 bases between the germline ends. CDR3 in DNA: TGTGCCAGCAGCCTCGGAATAGCGCAATCCTACGAGCAGTACTTC. Translated, it gives CASSLGIAQSYEQYF. Complete variable domain (other parts from reference TRBV14 and TRBJ2-7): EAGVTQFPSHSVIEKGQTVTLRCDPISGHDNLYWYRRVMGKEIKFLLHFVKESKQDESGMPNNRFLAERTGGTYSTLKVQPAELEDSGVYFCASSLGIAQSYEQYFGPGTRLTVT.

The rearrangement joins TRBV5-4 to TRBJ2-7, with 11 bases lining up with TRBD2. Germline CDR1 reads SGHNT; CDR2 reads YYREEE (reference sequence). The CDR3 sequence is 16 residues long. V shed 3 bases and J 2 bases; nucleotides not matched to a gene: 7. The CDR3 region is CASSYVAGGPTYEQYF. The DNA for the CDR3 is TGTGCCAGCAGCTATGTAGCGGGAGGGCCCACCTACGAGCAGTACTTC.

V usage is TRBV15 and J usage is TRBJ2-2, with TRBD1 matching 9 bases. Germline assignment: CDR1 LNHNV and CDR2 YYDKDF (reference sequence). The CDR3 is made up of 14 amino acids. The junction had 1 base not matched to a gene; V was cut back by 8 bases and J by 0 bases. CDR3: CATGDRANTGELFF. The CDR3 DNA reads TGTGCCACCGGGGACAGGGCGAACACCGGGGAGCTGTTTTTT.

V usage is TRBV5-6 and J usage is TRBJ1-2; 9 nucleotides line up with TRBD1. Germline-derived CDR1 and CDR2 are SGHDT and YYEEEE. CDR3 length: 16 residues. V lost 2 bases, J lost 6 bases, and 11 bases stayed unmatched. CDR3 residues: CASSFFRDRELHGYTF. In nucleotides, the CDR3 is TGTGCCAGCAGCTTTTTCCGGGACAGGGAGCTCCATGGCTACACCTTC.

V usage is TRBV14 and J usage is TRBJ2-5, with a weak D call TRBD2 (6 bases). V shed 2 bases and J shed 2 bases, with 9 bases lying between them. Germline-derived CDR1 and CDR2 are SGHDN and FVKESK. The CDR3 has 14 amino acids. The CDR3 nucleotides are TGTGCCAGCAGCCAAAGACGGGGGCAAGAGACCCAGTACTTC. Translated: CASSQRRGQETQYF.

The V and J genes are TRBV6-6 and TRBJ2-7; 10 positions agree with TRBD2. The CDR3 covers 16 residues. The V gene's germline CDR1 is MNHNY and CDR2 SVGAGI (reference sequence). The ends lost 3 bases at V and 0 bases at J; junction bases unmatched: 5. As DNA, the CDR3 is TGTGCCAGCAGTTATCCTGGACTAGCGGTCTCCTACGAGCAGTACTTC. The encoded protein is CASSYPGLAVSYEQYF.

A word on this clone: A read error may account for a junction end that differs from germline. The chain employs TRBV19 and TRBJ1-1, with a tentative D call TRBD1 (6 bases). CDR1 and CDR2 (germline): LNHDA, SQIVND (reference sequence). The CDR3 loop spans 11 amino acids. CDR3 sequence (DNA): TGTGCCAGTAGTATCTACAGGGTCAAGCTTTGG. Translating it yields CASSIYRVKLW.

The chain links TRBV7-6 to TRBJ1-5; D gene ambiguous. CDR1 and CDR2 from the germline V gene are SGHVS and FNYEAQ. This CDR3 spans 14 amino acids. Trimming pared 0 bases from V and 5 bases from J, leaving 8 bases between. Here the CDR3 DNA reads TGTGCCAGCAGCTTAGCGGCGAGGGATCAGCCCCAGCATTTT. This translates into CASSLAARDQPQHF.

The chain joins TRBV4-2 to TRBJ2-3, with TRBD1 matching 7 bases. From germline, CDR1 is LGHNA and CDR2 YNFKEQ. This CDR3 contains 19 residues. V lost 1 base, J lost 2 bases, and 15 bases stayed unmatched. CDR3 loop: CASSQAHLRDRLLTDTQYF. The CDR3 region has the DNA TGTGCCAGCAGCCAAGCGCACCTTCGGGACAGACTACTCACAGATACGCAGTATTTT.

V and J are TRBV21-1 and TRBJ2-7; the D call in the table, TRBD2, was not verified against the DNA. TRBV21-1 is listed as a pseudogene. There are 16 residues in the CDR3. The DNA for the CDR3 is TGTGCCAGCAGCCTCACAGGGACTAGCGGGAGGGACGAGCAGTACTTC. This sequence encodes CASSLTGTSGRDEQYF.

This clone came up once. This rearrangement joins TRBV19 to TRBJ1-2, with D perhaps TRBD1 (6 bases). Per the germline V gene, CDR1 is LNHDA and CDR2 is SQIVND (reference sequence). The CDR3 sequence is 11 residues long. CDR3 nucleotides: TGTGCAAGGGGGGAGGGTAGGGGCTACACCTTC. Translated, it gives CARGEGRGYTF.

This clone was seen only once. V is TRBV30 and J is TRBJ2-1; 9 positions match TRBD2. J was trimmed by 8 bases and V by 2 bases; bases with no gene match: 10. The CDR3 spans 15 residues. CDR1 and CDR2 (germline): GTSNPN, SVGIG (reference sequence). The CDR3 DNA follows: TGTGCCTGGAGTCCCATAGCGGGAGTTTTAGATGAGCAGTTCTTC. This encodes CAWSPIAGVLDEQFF.

J is TRBJ2-1 and V is TRBV27; 7 bases line up with TRBD2. Trimming removed 3 bases from V and 5 bases from J; junction bases left unmatched: 13. Germline CDR1 MNHEY, CDR2 SMNVEV (reference sequence). This CDR3 has 17 residues. CDR3 region: CASSFSGAGPWNNEQFF. For the CDR3, the DNA is TGTGCCAGCAGTTTCTCTGGAGCGGGACCGTGGAACAATGAGCAGTTCTTC.

The chain is built from TRBV28 and TRBJ2-7; 8 positions match TRBD2. The junction had 8 bases not matched to a gene; V was cut back by 5 bases and J by 5 bases. CDR1 is MDHEN, CDR2 SYDVKM, per germline. The CDR3 length is 14 residues. CDR3 nucleotides: TGTGCCAGCAGTGCCTACCACGGGAGGGACGAGCAGTACTTC. It is translated as CASSAYHGRDEQYF.

J is TRBJ2-1 and V is TRBV15, with D maybe TRBD2 (6 bases). V was cut by 1 base and J by 2 bases, with 21 bases left in between. CDR1 and CDR2 from the germline V gene are LNHNV and YYDKDF (reference sequence). The CDR3 is made up of 19 amino acids. CDR3 sequence reads: CATSRVGVGGAIPYNEQFF. The CDR3 region has the DNA TGTGCCACCAGCAGAGTGGGGGTAGGAGGGGCCATCCCCTACAATGAGCAGTTCTTC.

The chain combines TRBV6-1 with TRBJ1-5; TRBD1 is a possible D gene (5 bases). The CDR3 consists of 16 residues. CDR1 and CDR2 from the germline V gene are MNHNS and SASEGT. Trimming left V 3 bases short and J 3 bases short, with 15 bases between. The CDR3 DNA reads as TGTGCCAGCAGTGAGGCGGGACTAACTACCAATCAGCCCCAGCATTTT. It translates to CASSEAGLTTNQPQHF.

The genes are TRBV28 and TRBJ2-1; 10 bases align to TRBD1. Germline CDR1 reads MDHEN; CDR2 reads SYDVKM. V shed 6 bases, J shed 0 bases, and the junction held 2 bases outside the gene matches. The CDR3 length is 15 residues. DNA of the CDR3: TGTGCCAGCAGCGACAGGGGGCGCTCCTACAATGAGCAGTTCTTC. Translation: CASSDRGRSYNEQFF.

The chain links TRBV27 to TRBJ1-1, with D possibly matching TRBD1 (6 bases). V was clipped by 6 bases and J by 3 bases, with 14 bases between them. This CDR3 comprises 14 residues. Germline V gene sequence: CDR1 MNHEY, CDR2 SMNVEV (reference sequence). The CDR3 DNA sequence: TGTGCCAGCAGGACAGGTGCGTACGACACTGAAGCTTTCTTT. Protein: CASRTGAYDTEAFF.

V is TRBV29-1 and J is TRBJ1-2; D perhaps matches TRBD1 (5 bases). CDR1 SQVTM and CDR2 ANQGSEA come from the germline V gene. CDR3 length: 14 residues. The V and J ends lost 6 bases and 5 bases respectively, with 19 bases between them. The CDR3 nucleotides read TGCAGCGTCCCGGGGGGTGACACCCTTTATGGCTACACCTTC. Translated, it gives CSVPGGDTLYGYTF.

The V call is TRBV6-1, the J call TRBJ2-2; D call uncertain. The CDR3 contains 17 residues. V was shortened by 2 bases and J by 6 bases, with 19 bases between the two germline ends. CDR1 is MNHNS and CDR2 is SASEGT in the germline V gene. The CDR3 region is CASSEFVGPSGPGELFF. The CDR3 nucleotides are TGTGCCAGCAGTGAATTCGTCGGTCCCTCTGGGCCCGGGGAGCTGTTTTTT.

DNA of the CDR3: TGTGCCAGCAGTTCGAGGGGCAACCCTACCTCTAGCGGGGAAAACAATGAGCAGTTCTTC. As protein: CASSSRGNPTSSGENNEQFF. J is TRBJ2-1 and V is TRBV27; 9 bases match TRBD2. The CDR3 consists of 20 residues. Trimming at V came to 4 bases and at J to 5 bases, leaving 21 bases not matched to a gene. Germline V lookup: CDR1 MNHEY, CDR2 SMNVEV (reference sequence).